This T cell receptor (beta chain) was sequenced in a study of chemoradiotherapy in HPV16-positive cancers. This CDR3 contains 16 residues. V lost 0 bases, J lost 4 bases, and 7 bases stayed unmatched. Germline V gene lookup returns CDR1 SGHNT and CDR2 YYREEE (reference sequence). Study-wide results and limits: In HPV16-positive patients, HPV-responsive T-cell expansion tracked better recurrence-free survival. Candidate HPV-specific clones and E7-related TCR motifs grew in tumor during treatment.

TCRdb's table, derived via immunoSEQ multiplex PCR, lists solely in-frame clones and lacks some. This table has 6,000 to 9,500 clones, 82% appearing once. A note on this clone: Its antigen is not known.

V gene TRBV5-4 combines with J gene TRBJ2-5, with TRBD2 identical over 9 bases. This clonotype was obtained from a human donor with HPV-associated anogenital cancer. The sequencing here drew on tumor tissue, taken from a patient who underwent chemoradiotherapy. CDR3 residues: CASSLGSGGIVETQYF. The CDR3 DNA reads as TGTGCCAGCAGCTTGGGGAGCGGGGGGATCGTAGAGACCCAGTACTTC.